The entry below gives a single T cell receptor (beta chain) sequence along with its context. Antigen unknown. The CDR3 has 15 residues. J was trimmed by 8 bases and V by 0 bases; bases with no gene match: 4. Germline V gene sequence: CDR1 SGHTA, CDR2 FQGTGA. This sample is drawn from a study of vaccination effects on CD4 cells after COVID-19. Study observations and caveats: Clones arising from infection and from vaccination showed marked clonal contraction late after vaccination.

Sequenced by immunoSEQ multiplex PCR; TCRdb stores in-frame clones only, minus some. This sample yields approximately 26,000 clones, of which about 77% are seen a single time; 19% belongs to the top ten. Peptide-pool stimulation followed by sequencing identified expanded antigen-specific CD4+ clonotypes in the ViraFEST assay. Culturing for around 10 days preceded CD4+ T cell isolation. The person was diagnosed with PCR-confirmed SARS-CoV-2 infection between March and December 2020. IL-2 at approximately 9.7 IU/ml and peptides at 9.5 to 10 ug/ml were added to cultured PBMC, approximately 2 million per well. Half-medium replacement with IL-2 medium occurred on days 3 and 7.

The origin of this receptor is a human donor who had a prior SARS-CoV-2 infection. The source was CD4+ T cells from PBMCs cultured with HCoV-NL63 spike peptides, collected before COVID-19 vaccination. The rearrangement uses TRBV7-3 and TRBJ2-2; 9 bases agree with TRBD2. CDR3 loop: CASSLTGLASGELFF. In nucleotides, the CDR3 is TGTGCCAGCAGCTTAACGGGACTAGCCTCGGGGGAGCTGTTTTTT.